This is a list of T cell receptor beta chains from one sample in a study of T-cell memory formation after mild COVID-19. TCRdb recomputed calls from the 5' RACE reads with MiXCR, one row per CDR3 protein. In the table there are about 130,000 distinct CDR3 sequences, about 15% of which are singletons. Material for sequencing was PBMCs or a T cell subset sorted from them (not recorded which). The receptors originated from an adult woman who had mild COVID-19 (a few samples of this study predate the infection). Cell type and time point are not known. Both conserved end residues are part of each CDR3. D genes are given only for firm matches. Clone size is shown for a subset of rows, as once, few, many or a class of expanded clone.

d_call	clone_size	v_call	j_call	cdr3_aa	cdr3_nt
TRBD1	-	TRBV18	TRBJ2-7	CASSSGTAYEQYF	TGTGCCAGCTCATCCGGGACAGCCTACGAGCAGTACTTC
TRBD2	few	TRBV6-4	TRBJ2-3	CASSDRAGGGDTQYF	TGTGCCAGCAGTGACCGCGCGGGGGGCGGAGATACGCAGTATTTT
-	few	TRBV7-8	TRBJ2-1	CASTKRGALEQFF	TGTGCCAGCACCAAGAGGGGGGCACTGGAGCAGTTCTTC
TRBD1	few	TRBV29-1	TRBJ2-7	CSVAQGAGYEQYF	TGCAGCGTTGCGCAGGGGGCAGGTTACGAGCAGTACTTC
-	many	TRBV20-1	TRBJ2-1	CSARELEGFYNEQFF	TGCAGTGCTAGGGAACTAGAAGGCTTCTACAATGAGCAGTTCTTC
-	many	TRBV12-3/TRBV12-4	TRBJ2-1	CASSLRVEVDEQFF	TGTGCCAGCAGTCTCAGGGTGGAGGTCGATGAGCAGTTCTTC
-	few	TRBV6-5	TRBJ1-4	CASSPRDLGGKLFF	TGTGCCAGCAGTCCCCGGGACCTCGGGGGAAAACTGTTTTTT
TRBD1	few	TRBV20-1	TRBJ2-7	CSPSDRVGSYEQYF	TGCAGTCCCTCGGACAGGGTGGGGTCCTACGAGCAGTACTTC
-	-	TRBV5-1	TRBJ1-1	CASSLQGLEAEAFF	TGCGCCAGCAGCCTCCAGGGGCTGGAGGCTGAAGCTTTCTTT
TRBD2	-	TRBV4-1	TRBJ2-6	CASSHGGILPSSGANVLTF	TGCGCCAGCAGCCACGGGGGGATCCTTCCCAGCTCTGGGGCCAACGTCCTGACTTTC
-	many	TRBV3-1	TRBJ2-7	CASSQFGPSYEQYF	TGTGCCAGCAGCCAGTTCGGACCGTCCTACGAGCAGTACTTC
-	-	TRBV7-9	TRBJ1-2	CASSLGGSIIYGYTF	TGTGCCAGCAGCTTAGGGGGCAGCATAATCTATGGCTACACCTTC
-	few	TRBV25-1	TRBJ2-7	CASSDSHSSYEQYF	TGTGCCAGCAGTGATTCACATAGCTCCTACGAGCAGTACTTC
TRBD1	-	TRBV6-5	TRBJ2-5	CASSPNPAFGTGGFWETQYF	TGTGCCAGCAGTCCAAATCCCGCCTTCGGGACAGGGGGTTTCTGGGAGACCCAGTACTTC
-	-	TRBV5-1	TRBJ2-7	CASSSGGLTYEQYF	TGCGCCAGCAGCTCCGGGGGCCTGACCTACGAGCAGTACTTC
TRBD1	-	TRBV7-8	TRBJ2-7	CASSLALGQGRKQYF	TGTGCCAGCAGCTTAGCCCTGGGACAGGGTCGTAAGCAGTACTTC
TRBD1	-	TRBV20-1	TRBJ1-2	CSASGTGENYGYTF	TGCAGTGCTAGTGGGACAGGGGAAAACTATGGCTACACCTTC